The next 9 T cell receptor beta chains were all read from a single sample in a study of CD8 T cells in ankylosing spondylitis. One entry per CDR3 protein results from TCRdb running MiXCR on the 5' RACE reads. The profile shows some 8,900 distinct CDR3 sequences, about 3.8% of them singletons. The source material was blood, either unsorted or a sorted T cell fraction (not recorded which). These receptors were taken from a female donor with ankylosing spondylitis or in good health (not recorded which).

By share of the sample, this clonotype is medium-sized. The V call is TRBV24-1, the J call TRBJ2-5; possible D gene TRBD1, 5 bases. Germline CDR1 is KGHDR and CDR2 is SFDVKD. Trimming stripped 8 bases from V and 2 bases from J, with 17 bases between. The CDR3 has 15 residues. This CDR3 reads CATTSGDRDQETQYF. The CDR3 DNA reads as TGTGCCACCACCTCAGGCGACAGAGATCAAGAGACCCAGTACTTC.

This clonotype was seen many times. The J gene is TRBJ1-3, the V gene TRBV9; D is possibly TRBD1 (5 bases). This CDR3 region has 15 residues. In germline, CDR1 is SGDLS, CDR2 YYNGEE. V dropped 4 bases and J dropped 0 bases, with 11 bases sitting between them. The chain's CDR3 is CASSPGPISGNTIYF. CDR3 sequence (DNA): TGTGCCAGCAGCCCGGGACCCATCTCTGGAAACACCATATATTTT.

In this sample, this clonotype turned up many times. The V call is TRBV9, the J call TRBJ1-5; TRBD1 matches at 8 bases. J lost 2 bases, V lost 3 bases, and 4 bases had no gene match. From germline, CDR1 is SGDLS and CDR2 YYNGEE. The CDR3 extends over 15 amino acids. Here the CDR3 DNA reads TGTGCCAGCAGCGCAGGGGGCATCGGCAATCAGCCCCAGCATTTT. This gives the protein CASSAGGIGNQPQHF.

This clonotype was picked up many times. J is TRBJ1-2 and V is TRBV9; D call uncertain. Germline V gene lookup returns CDR1 SGDLS and CDR2 YYNGEE. The CDR3 has 14 residues. Trimming took 0 bases from V and 7 from J, leaving 13 bases between them. The CDR3 protein is CASSVEGQSLGYTF. CDR3 bases: TGTGCCAGCAGCGTAGAAGGGCAGTCCCTTGGCTACACCTTC.

This clonotype is medium-sized. This chain connects TRBV9 to TRBJ2-7, with TRBD1 matching 9 bases. CDR3 length: 15 residues. V shed 3 bases, J shed 0 bases, and the junction held 4 bases outside the gene matches. The germline V gene has CDR1 SGDLS and CDR2 YYNGEE. The CDR3 sequence: CASSAGTGSSYEQYF. CDR3 DNA sequence: TGTGCCAGCAGCGCCGGGACAGGGAGCTCCTACGAGCAGTACTTC.

This clonotype was seen ten or more times. The chain recombines TRBV9 with TRBJ2-1; TRBD2 might be the D (5 bases). The ends were cut back, 2 bases at V and 13 bases at J, with 16 bases in the middle. The length of the CDR3 is 13 residues. The germline CDR1 and CDR2 sequences are SGDLS and YYNGEE. CDR3 residues: CASSVSGSGIQFF. The CDR3 DNA sequence: TGTGCCAGCAGCGTCTCGGGCTCGGGAATTCAGTTCTTC.

To note about this clonotype: One base away lies a much larger clone, so this may be a sequencing read error. The rearrangement joins TRBV9 to TRBJ2-5; possibly TRBD1 for D (6 bases). CDR1 and CDR2 from the germline V gene are SGDLS and YYNGEE. This CDR3 has 15 residues. This CDR3 is CASSVGDIPQATQYF. The CDR3 nucleotides read TGTGCCAGCAGCGTAGGGGACATCCCCCAAGCGACCCAGTACTTC.

This clonotype was recorded many times. The V call is TRBV9, the J call TRBJ1-2, with 8 nucleotides matching TRBD1. CDR3 length: 15 amino acids. V dropped 3 bases and J dropped 3; count of bases not matched to a gene: 7. Germline V gene lookup returns CDR1 SGDLS and CDR2 YYNGEE. CDR3 loop: CASSGYRGFHYGYTF. The CDR3 DNA sequence: TGTGCCAGCAGCGGATACAGGGGGTTTCACTATGGCTACACCTTC.

V and J are TRBV9 and TRBJ2-1; 11 bases match TRBD2. V shed 4 bases and J 3 bases; nucleotides not matched to a gene: 18. Per germline, CDR1 SGDLS and CDR2 YYNGEE. This CDR3 is built from 20 residues. CDR3: CASSPPGASGGPTRYNEQFF. In DNA form, the CDR3 reads TGTGCCAGCAGCCCCCCCGGGGCTAGCGGGGGGCCGACGCGCTACAATGAGCAGTTCTTC.